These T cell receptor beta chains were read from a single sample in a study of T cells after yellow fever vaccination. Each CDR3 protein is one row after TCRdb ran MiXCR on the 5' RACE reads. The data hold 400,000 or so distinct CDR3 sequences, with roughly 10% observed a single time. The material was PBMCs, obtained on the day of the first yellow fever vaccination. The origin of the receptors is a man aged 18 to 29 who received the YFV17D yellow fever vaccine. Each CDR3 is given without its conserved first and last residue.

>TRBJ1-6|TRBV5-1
ASSLRVDAGYNSPLH
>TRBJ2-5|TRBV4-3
ASSRREGETQY
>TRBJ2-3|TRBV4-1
ASSQEGQATDTQY
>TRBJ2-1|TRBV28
ASSSDSIYTPYNEQF
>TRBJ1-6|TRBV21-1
ASRTRTGSMPPLH
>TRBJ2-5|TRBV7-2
ASSYYPGGRETQY
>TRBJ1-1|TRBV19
ASSIGAGRAMNTEAF
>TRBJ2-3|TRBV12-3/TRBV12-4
ASSPKRALTDTQY
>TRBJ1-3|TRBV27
ASKDSSGNTIY
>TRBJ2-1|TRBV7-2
ASSPRGVAGGLNEQF
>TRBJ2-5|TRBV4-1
ASSPRVGGRETQY
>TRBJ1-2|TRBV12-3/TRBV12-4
ASSFWGSPNYGYT
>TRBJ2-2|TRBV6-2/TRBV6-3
ASKGRVNTGELF
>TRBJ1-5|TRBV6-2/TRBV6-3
ASSYSGTGLNQPQH
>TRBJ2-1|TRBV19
ASSGRTGYNEQF
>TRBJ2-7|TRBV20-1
SARVAPYEQY
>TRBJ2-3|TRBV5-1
ASSLSTGSPDTQY
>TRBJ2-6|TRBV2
ASKTSSGANVLT
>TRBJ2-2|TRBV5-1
ASSLGSQGSTGELF
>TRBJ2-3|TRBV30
AWRNSGDTQY
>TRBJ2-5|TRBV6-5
ASSLLAGAQETQY
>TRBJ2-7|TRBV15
ATSRDFRAGELRGN
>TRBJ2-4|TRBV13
ASSAPQGKNIQY
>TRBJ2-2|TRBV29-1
SVESESGELF
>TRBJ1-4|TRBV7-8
ASSLTRYGHNEKLF
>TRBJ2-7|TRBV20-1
SARIGGPVYEQY
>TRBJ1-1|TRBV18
ASSPIAEVNTEAF
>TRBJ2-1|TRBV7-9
ASANPSYNEQF